The 23 T cell receptor beta chains given below trace back to one sample, sequenced in a study of PD-1 blockade in mismatch repair-deficient tumors. Assay: immunoSEQ multiplex PCR; the TCRdb copy retains only in-frame clones and omits some. Among roughly 70,000 clones listed, 78% were seen once. The input for sequencing was peripheral blood, taken 2 weeks after starting pembrolizumab. Receptors originate from an adult with mismatch repair-deficient cancer.

The chain combines TRBV2 with TRBJ2-7; 8 bases agree with TRBD2. This CDR3 comprises 13 residues. Trimming at V came to 8 bases and at J to 7 bases, leaving 10 bases not matched to a gene. CDR1 and CDR2 (germline): SNHLY, FYNNEI. CDR3 DNA sequence: TGTGCCAGCGAAATTACTAGCGGCGGTGAGCAGTACTTC. Residues: CASEITSGGEQYF. Full variable domain (rest looked up from reference TRBV2 and TRBJ2-7): EPEVTQTPSHQVTQMGQEVILRCVPISNHLYFYWYRQILGQKVEFLVSFYNNEISEKSEIFDDQFSVERPDGSNFTLKIRSTKLEDSAMYFCASEITSGGEQYFGPGTRLTVT.

V gene TRBV4-3 combines with J gene TRBJ2-5; 7 bases line up with TRBD2. V lost 0 bases and J lost 5; bases outside the gene matches: 6. This CDR3 is built from 15 residues. Germline CDR1 LGHNA, CDR2 YSLEER. CDR3 residues: CASSQEGREWETQYF. The CDR3 DNA reads TGCGCCAGCAGCCAAGAGGGGCGGGAGTGGGAGACCCAGTACTTC.

This clone was found a few times. The chain employs TRBV6-1 and TRBJ2-3; tentative D call: TRBD2 (5 bases). The germline V gene encodes CDR1 MNHNS and CDR2 SASEGT. The CDR3 contains 16 residues. V dropped 2 bases and J dropped 3 bases, with 15 bases sitting between them. As DNA, the CDR3 is TGTGCCAGCAGTGAAAGAGGGAACTTATGGACAGATACGCAGTATTTT. It is translated as CASSERGNLWTDTQYF.

This rearrangement joins TRBV28 to TRBJ2-1; D is perhaps TRBD2 (5 bases). Trimming pared 6 bases from V and 3 bases from J, leaving 12 bases between. This CDR3 is 14 amino acids long. Germline-derived CDR1 and CDR2 are MDHEN and SYDVKM. CDR3 in DNA: TGTGCCAGCAGACTAGAAGGGCGCTACAATGAGCAGTTCTTC. Amino acids: CASRLEGRYNEQFF. Combining the CDR3 with reference TRBV28 and TRBJ2-1 gives the whole variable domain DVKVTQSSRYLVKRTGEKVFLECVQDMDHENMFWYRQDPGLGLRLIYFSYDVKMKEKGDIPEGYSVSREKKERFSLILESASTNQTSMYLCASRLEGRYNEQFFGPGTRLTVL.

V usage is TRBV18 and J usage is TRBJ1-4; 8 nucleotides match TRBD1. The CDR3 runs 14 residues. The V segment lost 3 bases and the J segment 7 bases; nucleotides outside the gene matches: 4. CDR1 is KGHSH, CDR2 LQKENI, per germline. The CDR3 nucleotides are TGTGCCAGCTCACCCCAGGGGGCGGCTGAAAAACTGTTTTTT. Encoded protein: CASSPQGAAEKLFF.

V usage is TRBV6-5 and J usage is TRBJ1-3; the D is unclear. V lost 3 bases to trimming and J lost 0 bases, with 9 bases between them. CDR1 and CDR2 (germline): MNHEY, SVGAGI. The CDR3 is made up of 15 amino acids. CDR3 loop: CASSYGYNSGNTIYF. Here the CDR3 DNA reads TGTGCCAGCAGTTATGGCTACAACTCTGGAAACACCATATATTTT.

The J gene is TRBJ2-1, the V gene TRBV9; TRBD2 aligns across 7 bases. J gave up 3 bases and V 5 bases, and 8 bases lay outside the gene matches. This CDR3 region has 15 residues. Germline CDR1 reads SGDLS; CDR2 reads YYNGEE. CDR3 amino acids: CASSVLGTNYNEQFF. The CDR3 nucleotides are TGTGCCAGCAGTGTCCTCGGGACTAACTACAATGAGCAGTTCTTC. Using reference TRBV9 and TRBJ2-1 for the parts outside the CDR3, the full variable domain is DSGVTQTPKHLITATGQRVTLRCSPRSGDLSVYWYQQSLDQGLQFLIQYYNGEERAKGNILERFSAQQFPDLHSELNLSSLELGDSALYFCASSVLGTNYNEQFFGPGTRLTVL.

In nucleotides, the CDR3 is TGTGCCAGCAGCTTCCCAGGGACAGCCCTGCCCCACACCTTC. Amino acids: CASSFPGTALPHTF. V is TRBV7-2 and J is TRBJ1-2, with 7 bases identical to TRBD1. V trimming: 3 bases; J trimming: 12 bases; junction bases outside the gene matches: 13. The CDR3 spans 14 residues. The germline gives CDR1 SGHTA, CDR2 FQGNSA.

The chain joins TRBV28 to TRBJ2-7; the D gene is possibly TRBD2 (6 bases). The CDR3 extends over 15 amino acids. Trimming left V 4 bases short and J 3 bases short, with 16 bases between. CDR1 is MDHEN and CDR2 is SYDVKM in the germline V gene. CDR3 coding DNA: TGTGCCAGCAGTTCCCGGGTAGCGGCTGACTACGAGCAGTACTTC. This sequence encodes CASSSRVAADYEQYF.

V and J are TRBV5-3 and TRBJ2-2, with D hard to call. TRBV5-3 is an ORF, with its function uncertain. The CDR3 totals 12 residues. The CDR3 region is CALKVNTGELFF. The CDR3 DNA is TGTGCTCTCAAGGTCAACACCGGGGAGCTGTTTTTT.

The chain uses TRBV7-3 and TRBJ2-3, with 7 bases lining up with TRBD2. From germline, CDR1 is SGHTA and CDR2 FQGTGA. The CDR3 is made up of 15 amino acids. After removal of 5 bases from V and 4 bases from J, the junction contained 9 bases not matched to a gene. The CDR3 here is CASSPRGGGPDTQYF. The CDR3 DNA follows: TGTGCCAGCAGCCCCCGTGGGGGAGGGCCAGATACGCAGTATTTT.

This sequence joins TRBV18 and TRBJ2-1; perhaps TRBD2 as D (6 bases). Trimming left V 5 bases short and J 10 bases short, with 12 bases between. The CDR3 spans 12 residues. CDR1 is KGHSH and CDR2 is LQKENI in the germline V gene. As DNA, the CDR3 is TGTGCCAGCTCAACGGGAGCTGGGGAGCAGTTCTTC. Its translation: CASSTGAGEQFF.

The chain combines TRBV4-1 with TRBJ1-2, with a tentative D call TRBD1 (6 bases). The germline V and J ends were trimmed by 7 bases and 6 bases, with 21 bases remaining between them. Germline lookup yields CDR1 MGHRA and CDR2 YSYEKL. This CDR3 is 15 amino acids long. The CDR3 coding sequence is TGCGCCAGCACGAGGACAGCGTCAAGGGGGGATGGCTACACCTTC. Translating it yields CASTRTASRGDGYTF.

This chain connects TRBV29-1 to TRBJ1-2; 7 bases line up with TRBD1. CDR1 and CDR2 (germline): SQVTM, ANQGSEA. The CDR3 spans 18 residues. V lost 4 bases to trimming and J lost 0 bases; unmatched junction nucleotides: 17. The CDR3 sequence is CSVVLTGIGKGANYGYTF. The CDR3 nucleotides read TGCAGCGTTGTTTTGACAGGGATAGGGAAGGGTGCTAACTATGGCTACACCTTC.

V gene TRBV27 combines with J gene TRBJ2-2, with D maybe TRBD1 (5 bases). Between the trimmed V and J ends, which lost 3 bases and 5 bases, there was a span of 13 bases. From germline, CDR1 is MNHEY and CDR2 SMNVEV (reference sequence). The CDR3 extends over 15 amino acids. The CDR3 here is CASSFQGPATGELFF. CDR3 coding DNA: TGTGCCAGCAGTTTTCAGGGCCCCGCGACCGGGGAGCTGTTTTTT.

The chain recombines TRBV5-6 with TRBJ1-2; no clear D. From germline, CDR1 is SGHDT and CDR2 YYEEEE. Trimming removed 4 bases from V and 0 bases from J, with 16 bases in between. The CDR3 is made up of 16 amino acids. The CDR3 loop reads CASSSGTRVTNYGYTF. CDR3 in DNA: TGTGCCAGCAGCAGTGGCACGAGGGTGACTAACTATGGCTACACCTTC.

This chain uses TRBV29-1 with TRBJ1-3; TRBD1 matches 7 bases. This CDR3 comprises 16 residues. Looked up from germline, CDR1 is SQVTM and CDR2 is ANQGSEA. Germline trimming cut 3 bases from V and 0 bases from J; bases unmatched to any gene: 8. The chain's CDR3 is CSVDGAGGPSGNTIYF. The CDR3 DNA is TGCAGCGTTGATGGGGCAGGGGGACCCTCTGGAAACACCATATATTTT.

The rearrangement uses TRBV6-5 and TRBJ1-1, with unresolved D. The germline V and J ends were trimmed by 7 bases and 4 bases, with 13 bases remaining between them. Germline V gives CDR1 MNHEY, CDR2 SVGAGI. This CDR3 is built from 13 residues. The CDR3 DNA reads as TGTGCCAGCAAGCCCAATAGCCGCACTGAAGCTTTCTTT. Translating it yields CASKPNSRTEAFF.

The table lists this clone with a count of one. The chain recombines TRBV5-4 with TRBJ2-1, with a weak D call TRBD2 (5 bases). Trimming removed 1 base at V and 7 bases at J, with 15 bases between. CDR1 SGHNT and CDR2 YYREEE come from the germline V gene (reference sequence). The CDR3 runs 15 residues. As DNA, the CDR3 is TGTGCCAGCAGCTTGTGGTCCAGCGGCCGTAATGAGCAGTTCTTC. Its protein product is CASSLWSSGRNEQFF.

This clone was detected only a few times. V usage is TRBV11-3 and J usage is TRBJ2-7; no definite D call. Germline V gives CDR1 SGHNT, CDR2 YENEEA. The CDR3 runs 15 residues. The V and J ends lost 5 bases and 2 bases respectively, with 16 bases between them. CDR3 sequence reads: CASSDRTSPTYEQYF. The DNA of the CDR3 is TGTGCCAGCAGCGACCGCACATCACCTACCTACGAGCAGTACTTC.

DNA for the CDR3: TGTGCCAGCAGACTGGACAGGGGGCAGGTCGGGGAGCTGTTTTTT. Protein sequence: CASRLDRGQVGELFF. The chain couples TRBV6-1 to TRBJ2-2, with 11 bases identical to TRBD1. Per the germline V gene, CDR1 is MNHNS and CDR2 is SASEGT. This CDR3 has 15 amino acids. Trimming removed 6 bases from V and 7 bases from J; junction bases left unmatched: 7.

The V gene is TRBV9, the J gene TRBJ2-2; no definite D call. The CDR3 runs 12 residues. Germline lookup yields CDR1 SGDLS and CDR2 YYNGEE. V lost 4 bases, J lost 4 bases, and 5 bases lay in between. The CDR3 reads CASSSRTGELFF. Here the CDR3 DNA reads TGTGCCAGCAGCTCACGCACCGGGGAGCTGTTTTTT.

The chain carries TRBV5-4 and TRBJ2-7, with 7 positions matching TRBD2. CDR3 length: 14 residues. Germline assignment: CDR1 SGHNT and CDR2 YYREEE (reference sequence). Trimming removed 0 bases from V and 6 bases from J; junction bases left unmatched: 6. In DNA form, the CDR3 reads TGTGCCAGCAGCTTGGTAGCGACTAGCTCCGAGCAGTACTTC. Translation gives CASSLVATSSEQYF.